The 28 T cell receptor beta chains below all came from one sample that was sequenced in a study of blood T cell repertoires in COVID-19. The method was immunoSEQ multiplex PCR; TCRdb's version includes in-frame clones alone and lacks a portion of them. Of about 430,000 clones in the sample, around nine tenths were seen once. Material for sequencing was PBMCs or T cells enriched from blood (not recorded which). The receptor set was obtained from a woman younger than 35 who had been exposed to COVID-19.

V gene TRBV19 combines with J gene TRBJ1-1; no clear D. Germline-derived CDR1 and CDR2 are LNHDA and SQIVND (reference sequence). The ends were cut back, 5 bases at V and 0 bases at J, with 7 bases in the middle. This CDR3 contains 13 residues. CDR3 DNA sequence: TGTGCCAGTAGTTTCGCTATGAACACTGAAGCTTTCTTT. It encodes CASSFAMNTEAFF.

The chain employs TRBV15 and TRBJ1-5; D uncertain. Germline V gives CDR1 LNHNV, CDR2 YYDKDF (reference sequence). Trimming took 0 bases from V and 0 from J, leaving 12 bases between them. The CDR3 consists of 17 residues. CDR3 nucleotide sequence: TGTGCCACCAGCAGAGATATCCCGCGTTATAGCAATCAGCCCCAGCATTTT. It is translated as CATSRDIPRYSNQPQHF.

This chain uses TRBV28 with TRBJ2-7, with a weak D call TRBD1 (5 bases). The CDR3 consists of 14 residues. CDR1 is MDHEN, CDR2 SYDVKM, per germline. V was trimmed by 3 bases and J by 5 bases, leaving 14 bases between them. DNA for the CDR3: TGTGCCAGCAGTTTCCCCAGGGAAGACGACGAGCAGTACTTC. Translated: CASSFPREDDEQYF.

The chain recombines TRBV6-5 with TRBJ1-3; 7 bases map to TRBD1. Germline lookup yields CDR1 MNHEY and CDR2 SVGAGI. The V segment lost 7 bases and the J segment 3 bases; nucleotides outside the gene matches: 3. The CDR3 runs to 13 residues. The DNA for the CDR3 is TGTGCCAGCACTCGGGACAGTGGAAACACCATATATTTT. It yields the protein CASTRDSGNTIYF.

The V call is TRBV13, the J call TRBJ1-5, with 7 bases aligning to TRBD1. Germline V gene sequence: CDR1 PRHDT, CDR2 FYEKMQ (reference sequence). The V segment lost 5 bases and the J segment 6 bases; nucleotides outside the gene matches: 13. The CDR3 runs to 16 residues. CDR3 amino acids: CASSLVEQGMAQPQHF. In DNA form, the CDR3 reads TGTGCCAGCAGCCTCGTAGAACAGGGGATGGCTCAGCCCCAGCATTTT.

V gene TRBV2 combines with J gene TRBJ1-4; D is undetermined. The CDR3 runs 14 residues. Germline V CDR1 and CDR2: SNHLY, FYNNEI. Trimming shortened V by 2 bases and J by 4 bases, and 8 bases separated the two germline ends. CDR3 coding DNA: TGTGCCAGCAGTGAATGGTCAGTTAATGAAAAACTGTTTTTT. It is translated as CASSEWSVNEKLFF.

The chain has TRBV10-3 and TRBJ2-7; 10 nucleotides align to TRBD1. Germline trimming cut 2 bases from V and 5 bases from J; bases unmatched to any gene: 9. Per germline, CDR1 ENHRY and CDR2 SYGVKD. This CDR3 comprises 16 residues. The CDR3 sequence is CAISEELRTGGDEQYF. DNA for the CDR3: TGTGCCATCAGTGAGGAACTTAGGACAGGGGGGGACGAGCAGTACTTC.

The chain recombines TRBV28 with TRBJ1-5; 7 bases are a match to TRBD1. Per the germline V gene, CDR1 is MDHEN and CDR2 is SYDVKM. The CDR3 sequence is 15 residues long. V trimming: 10 bases; J trimming: 6 bases; junction bases outside the gene matches: 15. The CDR3 nucleotides are TGTGCCACCAGGGGGGGATCCCTAGCAGTTCAGCCCCAGCATTTT. Protein product: CATRGGSLAVQPQHF.

V and J are TRBV29-1 and TRBJ2-5; TRBD2 matches 10 bases. The CDR3 runs 15 residues. CDR1 is SQVTM and CDR2 is ANQGSEA in the germline V gene. V lost 0 bases, J lost 4 bases, and 5 bases stayed unmatched. CDR3 amino acids: CSVEDQVAGGETQYF. The CDR3 DNA sequence: TGCAGCGTTGAAGATCAAGTAGCGGGGGGAGAGACCCAGTACTTC. The full variable domain, rest sourced from reference TRBV29-1 and TRBJ2-5, is SAVISQKPSRDICQRGTSLTIQCQVDSQVTMMFWYRQQPGQSLTLIATANQGSEATYESGFVIDKFPISRPNLTFSTLTVSNMSPEDSSIYLCSVEDQVAGGETQYFGPGTRLLVL.

J is TRBJ1-5 and V is TRBV6-5; 7 bases agree with TRBD1. The V gene's germline CDR1 is MNHEY and CDR2 SVGAGI. The CDR3 runs 14 residues. J was trimmed by 4 bases and V by 7 bases; bases with no gene match: 7. CDR3 bases: TGTGCCAGCACCGACAGGGTTGGAAATCAGCCCCAGCATTTT. Protein: CASTDRVGNQPQHF.

The rearrangement joins TRBV7-8 to TRBJ2-1, with D maybe TRBD2 (6 bases). The germline V and J ends were trimmed by 7 bases and 3 bases, with 19 bases remaining between them. Germline lookup yields CDR1 SGHVS and CDR2 FQNEAQ. CDR3 size: 16 residues. CDR3: CASTQRPAGYYNEQFF. CDR3 nucleotide sequence: TGTGCCAGCACCCAAAGACCAGCGGGTTACTACAATGAGCAGTTCTTC.

The chain joins TRBV5-1 to TRBJ2-7; D is possibly TRBD1 (7 bases). Trimming removed 0 bases from V and 4 bases from J, with 14 bases in between. This CDR3 region has 15 residues. Germline V gene data show CDR1 as SGHRS and CDR2 as YFSETQ. In DNA, the CDR3 is TGCGCCAGCAGCTTGGCAGGGGGGCAGTTATACGAGCAGTACTTC. Its protein is CASSLAGGQLYEQYF.

This chain links TRBV28 with TRBJ2-7; D is undetermined. The CDR3 loop spans 11 amino acids. Trimming removed 7 bases from V and 2 bases from J, with 6 bases in between. Germline-derived CDR1 and CDR2 are MDHEN and SYDVKM. The CDR3 here is CASNSPYEQYF. CDR3 DNA sequence: TGTGCCAGCAACAGTCCCTACGAGCAGTACTTC.

CDR3 DNA sequence: TGTGCCAGCAGTGAAGCGAGGACTTACTCCTACGAGCAGTACTTC. Residues: CASSEARTYSYEQYF. This chain uses TRBV6-1 with TRBJ2-7; perhaps TRBD2 as D (5 bases). Per germline, CDR1 MNHNS and CDR2 SASEGT. This CDR3 comprises 15 residues. Trimming stripped 0 bases from V and 0 bases from J, with 9 bases between.

The rearrangement uses TRBV13 and TRBJ2-3; 14 bases align to TRBD2. The V gene end was trimmed by 4 bases and the J gene end by 7 bases; junction bases not matched to a gene: 13. The CDR3 consists of 18 residues. Germline-derived CDR1 and CDR2 are PRHDT and FYEKMQ (reference sequence). CDR3 in DNA: TGTGCCAGCAGCTCGCGACTAGCGGGGGGGCGTTTCCCTAATACGCAGTATTTT. Translation: CASSSRLAGGRFPNTQYF.

The chain has TRBV5-1 and TRBJ2-7, with TRBD2 matching 12 bases. CDR3 length equals 14 residues. Trimming at V came to 6 bases and at J to 5 bases, leaving 6 bases not matched to a gene. Germline V gene lookup returns CDR1 SGHRS and CDR2 YFSETQ. The CDR3 protein is CASTMTSGSHEQYF. The DNA for the CDR3 is TGCGCCAGCACCATGACTAGCGGGAGCCACGAGCAGTACTTC.

The chain carries TRBV10-2 and TRBJ2-1; 8 bases are shared with TRBD2. The germline V gene has CDR1 WSHSY and CDR2 SAAADI. The CDR3 is made up of 15 amino acids. V gave up 2 bases and J gave up 8 bases; unmatched junction bases: 8. The CDR3 is CASSERAGGSYEQFF. In nucleotides, the CDR3 is TGCGCCAGCAGTGAGAGGGCGGGAGGATCCTATGAGCAGTTCTTC.

This sequence joins TRBV7-2 and TRBJ2-5; the D gene is possibly TRBD2 (6 bases). Trimming took off 1 base at V and 1 base at J, with 10 bases between the two ends. Germline loops: CDR1 SGHTA, CDR2 FQGNSA. The length of the CDR3 is 15 residues. DNA of the CDR3: TGTGCCAGCAGCTTAGGCCGGGGACTCCAAGAGACCCAGTACTTC. Amino acids: CASSLGRGLQETQYF.

The chain couples TRBV7-9 to TRBJ1-2, with D tentatively TRBD1 (5 bases). Looked up from germline, CDR1 is SEHNR and CDR2 is FQNEAQ (reference sequence). The CDR3 runs to 15 residues. V was cut by 1 base and J by 4 bases, with 13 bases left in between. CDR3 protein: CASSLGDLWTYGYTF. The CDR3, as DNA: TGTGCCAGCAGCTTAGGGGACTTATGGACCTATGGCTACACCTTC.

The CDR3 nucleotides are TGTGCCACCAGCAGGGTTCCTGCGGGGGGGTACAATGAGCAGTTCTTC. It translates to CATSRVPAGGYNEQFF. The chain employs TRBV15 and TRBJ2-1, with 9 bases identical to TRBD2. J gave up 4 bases and V 3 bases, and 7 bases lay outside the gene matches. The germline V gene has CDR1 LNHNV and CDR2 YYDKDF (reference sequence). The CDR3 is 16 amino acids.

DNA for the CDR3: TGCGCCAGCAGCTTGGTAGCAGGGGGCCTAACTGAAGCTTTCTTT. Encoded protein: CASSLVAGGLTEAFF. This chain connects TRBV5-1 to TRBJ1-1, with 8 bases identical to TRBD1. Losses at the gene ends were 0 bases for V and 5 bases for J; bases not matched to a gene: 6. The germline V gene encodes CDR1 SGHRS and CDR2 YFSETQ. There are 15 residues in the CDR3.

This clone is a singleton in its sample. CDR3 residues: CASIEEGQPQHF. The CDR3 coding sequence is TGTGCCAGCATCGAGGAAGGCCAGCCCCAGCATTTT. J is TRBJ1-5 and V is TRBV6-1; D remains unclear. The V end lost 7 bases, the J end lost 7 bases, and 11 bases lay between the germline ends. This CDR3 spans 12 amino acids. Germline CDR1 is MNHNS and CDR2 is SASEGT.

The chain is built from TRBV11-2 and TRBJ2-1; D possibly corresponds to TRBD2 (5 bases). The V gene's germline CDR1 is SGHAT and CDR2 FQNNGV. Trimming pared 4 bases from V and 6 bases from J, leaving 16 bases between. The length of the CDR3 is 15 residues. The CDR3 bases are TGTGCCAGCAGCTCTTCGGGGTCCTACGCCAATGAGCAGTTCTTC. Its protein is CASSSSGSYANEQFF.

The CDR3 reads CASSLILTAQETQYF. The DNA for the CDR3 is TGCGCCAGCAGCCTTATCTTAACAGCTCAAGAGACCCAGTACTTC. This chain connects TRBV4-1 to TRBJ2-5; D remains ambiguous. This CDR3 has 15 residues. Germline loops: CDR1 MGHRA, CDR2 YSYEKL. V lost 4 bases, J lost 2 bases, and 14 bases lay in between.

The genes are TRBV5-1 and TRBJ2-4; 7 nucleotides match TRBD1. Germline lookup yields CDR1 SGHRS and CDR2 YFSETQ. The junction had 8 bases not matched to a gene; V was cut back by 3 bases and J by 8 bases. CDR3 length: 14 amino acids. CDR3 DNA sequence: TGCGCCAGCAGCTCGACAGACAGGGACGACATTCAGTACTTC. This sequence encodes CASSSTDRDDIQYF.

The chain combines TRBV7-9 with TRBJ2-3; tentative D call: TRBD2 (7 bases). The CDR3 totals 17 residues. With 1 base removed from V and 0 bases from J, the gap between germline ends came to 14 bases. Germline V gene lookup returns CDR1 SEHNR and CDR2 FQNEAQ (reference sequence). The CDR3: CASSLGGGAPSTDTQYF. The CDR3 DNA reads as TGTGCCAGCAGCTTAGGTGGGGGGGCCCCCAGCACAGATACGCAGTATTTT.

This chain connects TRBV14 to TRBJ2-1, with D uncertain. Germline CDR1 is SGHDN and CDR2 is FVKESK. This CDR3 is 12 amino acids long. Between the trimmed V and J ends, which lost 4 bases and 5 bases, there was a span of 6 bases. This chain's CDR3 is CASSLADNEQFF. The CDR3 nucleotides are TGTGCCAGCAGCCTAGCTGACAATGAGCAGTTCTTC.

The rearrangement uses TRBV3-1 (or the pseudogene TRBV3-2) and TRBJ1-4, with a tentative D call TRBD1 (5 bases). CDR1 is LGHDT, CDR2 YNNKEL, per germline (reference sequence). The germline V and J ends were trimmed by 2 bases and 10 bases, with 20 bases remaining between them. The length of the CDR3 is 16 residues. CDR3 nucleotides: TGTGCCAGCAGCCAATACTTGGGACTAAAGAGCGGAAAACTGTTTTTT. This codes for CASSQYLGLKSGKLFF.